What follows are 28 T cell receptor beta chains derived from one specimen sequenced in a study of shared clonotypes between healthy human individuals. Some clones are missing from TCRdb's copy, which holds only in-frame ones; the method was immunoSEQ multiplex PCR. The sample yields some 2 million clones, roughly 94% seen once. Sequenced sample: naive CD4+ T cells sorted from blood. The subset: CD45RA+ positively selected. The receptors were sampled from a man aged 18 to 29 in good health.

The rearrangement links TRBV2 to TRBJ2-1; D uncertain. This CDR3 contains 14 residues. Germline V lookup: CDR1 SNHLY, CDR2 FYNNEI. V lost 10 bases to trimming and J lost 0 bases, with 13 bases between them. The CDR3 region is CATLSLNSYNEQFF. The DNA for the CDR3 is TGTGCCACCTTATCCCTGAACTCCTACAATGAGCAGTTCTTC.

This chain joins TRBV11-2 and TRBJ1-5; D is possibly TRBD1 (5 bases). The V and J ends lost 0 bases and 0 bases respectively, with 18 bases between them. The length of the CDR3 is 19 residues. Germline V gene data show CDR1 as SGHAT and CDR2 as FQNNGV. The CDR3 spells CASSLDNRITNHSNQPQHF. DNA of the CDR3: TGTGCCAGCAGCTTAGATAACAGGATTACAAACCATAGCAATCAGCCCCAGCATTTT.

Concerning this clone: This could be a read error, since a much larger clone is one nucleotide away. The same CDR3 arises from other DNA sequences in this sample as well. The chain carries TRBV6-5 and TRBJ2-5; the D is unclear. Germline V CDR1 and CDR2: MNHEY, SVGAGI. The CDR3 is 10 residues long. The CDR3 here is CASGFETQYF. CDR3 nucleotide sequence: TGTGCTAGTGGTTTTGAGACCCAGTACTTC.

This chain joins TRBV5-6 and TRBJ1-2, with D perhaps matching TRBD1 (5 bases). V was clipped by 0 bases and J by 7 bases, with 7 bases between them. Looked up from germline, CDR1 is SGHDT and CDR2 is YYEEEE. This CDR3 region has 12 residues. The CDR3 region is CASSLGQSGYTF. In DNA form, the CDR3 reads TGTGCCAGCAGCTTGGGACAGTCTGGCTACACCTTC.

This sequence joins TRBV5-4 and TRBJ2-2; 9 nucleotides line up with TRBD2. Germline V gene data show CDR1 as SGHNT and CDR2 as YYREEE (reference sequence). CDR3 length equals 17 residues. V lost 4 bases and J lost 7; bases outside the gene matches: 14. CDR3 region: CASSRIAGVPSVGELFF. The CDR3 DNA sequence: TGTGCCAGCAGCCGAATAGCGGGAGTCCCGTCTGTCGGGGAGCTGTTTTTT.

Remarks on this clone: The same CDR3 also results from other DNA sequences found in this sample. The V call is TRBV27, the J call TRBJ1-6; D ambiguous. CDR3 length: 12 residues. Germline CDR1 and CDR2: MNHEY and SMNVEV (reference sequence). V was cut by 5 bases and J by 5 bases, with 4 bases left in between. The CDR3 region is CASSLNNSPLHF. CDR3 coding DNA: TGTGCCAGCAGTCTCAATAATTCACCCCTCCACTTT.

This clone was counted a few times. The chain links TRBV5-1 to TRBJ2-1; the D gene is possibly TRBD2 (5 bases). In germline, CDR1 is SGHRS, CDR2 YFSETQ. Trimming pared 3 bases from V and 0 bases from J, leaving 16 bases between. The CDR3 runs 17 residues. This chain's CDR3 is CASSSLATGSSYNEQFF. The CDR3 bases are TGCGCCAGCAGCTCATTAGCGACGGGGAGCTCCTACAATGAGCAGTTCTTC.

J is TRBJ2-1 and V is TRBV29-1; TRBD1 agrees at 8 bases. Germline CDR1 is SQVTM and CDR2 is ANQGSEA. V lost 5 bases to trimming and J lost 7 bases; unmatched junction nucleotides: 10. This CDR3 has 14 amino acids. The CDR3 DNA reads as TGCAGCGTTTCGGCAGGGGGCGCGTTTAATGAGCAGTTCTTC. This encodes CSVSAGGAFNEQFF.

In this sample, this clone turned up once. V and J are TRBV19 and TRBJ2-4; no clear D. The CDR3 spans 16 residues. Germline assignment: CDR1 LNHDA and CDR2 SQIVND (reference sequence). Trimming left V 2 bases short and J 0 bases short, with 11 bases between. CDR3 protein: CASSIRGAGAKNIQYF. The CDR3 DNA reads as TGTGCCAGTAGTATAAGAGGCGCAGGAGCCAAAAACATTCAGTACTTC.

V gene TRBV5-1 combines with J gene TRBJ2-7; D is perhaps TRBD1 or TRBD2 (5 bases each). Germline CDR1 SGHRS, CDR2 YFSETQ. The CDR3 loop spans 14 amino acids. Trimming removed 4 bases at V and 3 bases at J, with 14 bases between. The CDR3 loop is CASSQGPPNYEQYF. The CDR3 bases are TGCGCCAGCAGCCAGGGACCCCCCAACTACGAGCAGTACTTC.

The CDR3, as DNA: TGTGCCAGCAGTGAAGCGGTCCTAGCGGGAGGGCCGGGAGAGACCCAGTACTTC. Residues: CASSEAVLAGGPGETQYF. The chain carries TRBV6-1 and TRBJ2-5, with 12 nucleotides matching TRBD2. Germline loops: CDR1 MNHNS, CDR2 SASEGT. This CDR3 is built from 18 residues. V lost 0 bases, J lost 4 bases, and 9 bases stayed unmatched.

V usage is TRBV10-1 and J usage is TRBJ2-7; 9 bases match TRBD2. The CDR3 extends over 14 amino acids. The J segment lost 4 bases and the V segment lost 3 bases, leaving 4 bases of the junction unmatched. Looked up from germline, CDR1 is WNHNN and CDR2 is SYGVQD (reference sequence). CDR3 sequence reads: CASSEGTSKYEQYF. The CDR3 region has the DNA TGCGCCAGCAGTGAAGGGACTAGCAAATACGAGCAGTACTTC.

This clone is a singleton in its sample. V gene TRBV5-1 combines with J gene TRBJ2-5, with 8 bases identical to TRBD1. The germline CDR1 and CDR2 sequences are SGHRS and YFSETQ. With 3 bases clipped from V and 5 bases from J, the junction kept 9 bases outside the gene matches. The CDR3 runs 15 residues. CDR3 residues: CASSWRTGSGETQYF. CDR3 DNA: TGCGCCAGCAGCTGGAGGACAGGGAGTGGGGAGACCCAGTACTTC. The full variable domain, with the rest looked up from reference TRBV5-1 and TRBJ2-5, is KAGVTQTPRYLIKTRGQQVTLSCSPISGHRSVSWYQQTPGQGLQFLFEYFSETQRNKGNFPGRFSGRQFSNSRSEMNVSTLELGDSALYLCASSWRTGSGETQYFGPGTRLLVL.

This clone was observed a single time. The J gene is TRBJ1-2, the V gene TRBV27; 7 positions agree with TRBD1. Germline loops: CDR1 MNHEY, CDR2 SMNVEV (reference sequence). V was pared by 3 bases and J by 0 bases, with 10 bases of the junction left unmatched. The CDR3 length is 17 residues. This chain's CDR3 is CASSLRQGLLTNYGYTF. DNA for the CDR3: TGTGCCAGCAGTTTGAGACAGGGACTATTAACTAACTATGGCTACACCTTC.

A word on this clone: The identical CDR3 is also encoded by other nucleotide sequences in the sample. This rearrangement joins TRBV25-1 to TRBJ1-2; 8 bases are shared with TRBD1. The CDR3 loop spans 13 amino acids. Trimming cost V 6 bases and J 5 bases; bases outside gene matches: 5. Germline values: CDR1 MGHDK, CDR2 SYGVNS. CDR3 protein: CASSGQGPYGYTF. The CDR3 DNA sequence: TGTGCCAGCAGCGGACAGGGACCGTATGGCTACACCTTC.

The chain employs TRBV10-3 and TRBJ1-2; no definite D call. Trimming took 6 bases from V and 8 from J, leaving 13 bases between them. The germline CDR1 and CDR2 sequences are ENHRY and SYGVKD. This CDR3 contains 12 residues. The CDR3, as DNA: TGTGCCATCAGAGGTGGGAGTTGGGGCTACACCTTC. Translation gives CAIRGGSWGYTF.

This chain uses TRBV6-1 with TRBJ2-5; TRBD1 matches 9 bases. Germline CDR1 MNHNS, CDR2 SASEGT. The trim removed 5 bases at V and 2 bases at J, leaving 6 bases unmatched. This CDR3 contains 15 residues. Here the CDR3 DNA reads TGTGCCAGCAGTCCTACAGGGGGCGGTCAAGAGACCCAGTACTTC. Translated, it gives CASSPTGGGQETQYF.

The chain joins TRBV30 to TRBJ2-7, with 7 bases fitting TRBD1. This CDR3 region has 15 residues. Germline lookup yields CDR1 GTSNPN and CDR2 SVGIG (reference sequence). Trimming at V came to 0 bases and at J to 1 base, leaving 6 bases not matched to a gene. The CDR3 reads CAWSVTETGSYEQYF. CDR3 nucleotides: TGTGCCTGGAGTGTAACCGAGACAGGGTCCTACGAGCAGTACTTC. Full variable domain (remainder filled in from reference TRBV30 and TRBJ2-7): SQTIHQWPATLVQPVGSPLSLECTVEGTSNPNLYWYRQAAGRGLQLLFYSVGIGQISSEVPQNLSASRPQDRQFILSSKKLLLSDSGFYLCAWSVTETGSYEQYFGPGTRLTVT.

This chain connects TRBV25-1 to TRBJ1-1, with D unresolved. CDR1 is MGHDK and CDR2 is SYGVNS in the germline V gene. The V end lost 5 bases, the J end lost 2 bases, and 9 bases lay between the germline ends. There are 13 residues in the CDR3. The CDR3 region has the DNA TGTGCCAGCAGTCTTCACCCAAACACTGAAGCTTTCTTT. Translation gives CASSLHPNTEAFF.

The chain combines TRBV2 with TRBJ2-3; no clear D. V gave up 4 bases and J gave up 5 bases, with 7 bases separating them. The length of the CDR3 is 12 residues. Germline CDR1 and CDR2: SNHLY and FYNNEI. The CDR3 bases are TGTGCCAGCAGTGGTGAGATAGATACGCAGTATTTT. It is translated as CASSGEIDTQYF. The variable domain in full, with the rest retrieved from reference TRBV2 and TRBJ2-3, is EPEVTQTPSHQVTQMGQEVILRCVPISNHLYFYWYRQILGQKVEFLVSFYNNEISEKSEIFDDQFSVERPDGSNFTLKIRSTKLEDSAMYFCASSGEIDTQYFGPGTRLTVL.

This clone was seen a single time. The chain joins TRBV7-3 to TRBJ1-2; 10 positions agree with TRBD1. The CDR3 totals 14 residues. After removal of 5 bases from V and 7 bases from J, the junction contained 7 bases not matched to a gene. Germline V gene lookup returns CDR1 SGHTA and CDR2 FQGTGA. The CDR3 loop reads CASSPAGTGAGYTF. The CDR3 nucleotides read TGTGCCAGCAGCCCCGCCGGGACAGGGGCTGGCTACACCTTC.

V is TRBV7-9 and J is TRBJ2-1; 7 bases line up with TRBD2. Germline V gene lookup returns CDR1 SEHNR and CDR2 FQNEAQ (reference sequence). The CDR3 has 14 amino acids. Unmatched junction bases numbered 5, after V lost 1 base and J lost 8 bases. The CDR3 protein is CASSLGRESDEQFF. In DNA form, the CDR3 reads TGTGCCAGCAGCTTAGGGCGGGAGTCGGATGAGCAGTTCTTC.

This sequence joins TRBV5-6 and TRBJ2-1; a possible D gene is TRBD1 (6 bases). Germline V gene sequence: CDR1 SGHDT, CDR2 YYEEEE. Trimming removed 2 bases at V and 10 bases at J, with 19 bases between. The CDR3 has 15 amino acids. CDR3 amino acids: CASSLQDSGLREQFF. DNA of the CDR3: TGTGCCAGCAGCTTACAGGACAGCGGTCTTCGGGAGCAGTTCTTC.

The V and J genes are TRBV5-1 and TRBJ2-1; 11 bases align to TRBD2. With V trimmed by 0 bases and J by 7 bases, 18 bases remained unmatched. Germline V gives CDR1 SGHRS, CDR2 YFSETQ. The CDR3 spans 20 residues. CDR3 coding DNA: TGCGCCAGCAGCTTGGATCCCTTAACACCAACTAGCGGGAGAAATAATGAGCAGTTCTTC. This codes for CASSLDPLTPTSGRNNEQFF.

The chain couples TRBV11-2 to TRBJ2-7, with D maybe TRBD2 (6 bases). The CDR3 spans 16 residues. Trimming left V 6 bases short and J 3 bases short, with 21 bases between. Per germline, CDR1 SGHAT and CDR2 FQNNGV. Here the CDR3 DNA reads TGTGCCAGCAGTCCCGAAGGGTGGTTCGGGGGCTACGAGCAGTACTTC. The encoded protein is CASSPEGWFGGYEQYF.

This chain links TRBV7-2 with TRBJ2-3; 10 nucleotides align to TRBD2. The CDR3 contains 15 residues. V shed 3 bases, J shed 4 bases, and the junction held 4 bases outside the gene matches. Germline loops: CDR1 SGHTA, CDR2 FQGNSA. In nucleotides, the CDR3 is TGTGCCAGCAGCTTTCTAGCGGGAGTGCCAGATACGCAGTATTTT. It encodes CASSFLAGVPDTQYF.

The V and J genes are TRBV30 and TRBJ2-7; D gene uncertain. V was shortened by 0 bases and J by 4 bases, with 13 bases between the two germline ends. This CDR3 is built from 14 residues. Germline V CDR1 and CDR2: GTSNPN, SVGIG (reference sequence). CDR3 DNA sequence: TGTGCCTGGAGTGTACTACCCCGGTGGTACGAGCAGTACTTC. It codes for CAWSVLPRWYEQYF.

This chain joins TRBV7-2 and TRBJ2-4, with D uncertain. This CDR3 is 13 amino acids long. The germline V gene has CDR1 SGHTA and CDR2 FQGNSA. V was pared by 1 base and J by 6 bases, with 7 bases between. In nucleotides, the CDR3 is TGTGCCAGCAGCTTAGTCGGCAGAAACATTCAGTACTTC. Translating gives CASSLVGRNIQYF.